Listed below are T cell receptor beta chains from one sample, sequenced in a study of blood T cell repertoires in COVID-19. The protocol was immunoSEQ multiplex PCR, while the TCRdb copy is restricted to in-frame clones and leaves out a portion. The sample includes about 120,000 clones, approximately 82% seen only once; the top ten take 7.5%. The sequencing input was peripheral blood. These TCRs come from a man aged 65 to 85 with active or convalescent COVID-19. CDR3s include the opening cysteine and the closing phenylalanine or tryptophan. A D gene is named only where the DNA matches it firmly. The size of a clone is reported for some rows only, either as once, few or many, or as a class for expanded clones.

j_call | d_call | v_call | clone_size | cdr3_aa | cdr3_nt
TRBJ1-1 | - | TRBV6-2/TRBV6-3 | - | CASSPSYTEAFF | TGTGCCAGCAGCCCTTCCTACACTGAAGCTTTCTTT
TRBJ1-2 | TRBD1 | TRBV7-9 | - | CASSSGTGGTNYGYTF | TGTGCCAGCAGCTCTGGGACAGGGGGGACCAACTATGGCTACACCTTC
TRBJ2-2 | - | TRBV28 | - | CASSHNTGTNTGELFF | TGTGCCAGCAGCCACAATACAGGGACCAACACCGGGGAGCTGTTTTTT
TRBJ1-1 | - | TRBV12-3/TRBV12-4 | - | CASSLLGGAFF | TGTGCCAGCAGCCTCCTGGGGGGAGCTTTCTTT
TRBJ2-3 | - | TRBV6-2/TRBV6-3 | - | CASSLRAGGTDTQYF | TGTGCCAGCAGTTTGAGAGCGGGTGGCACAGATACGCAGTATTTT
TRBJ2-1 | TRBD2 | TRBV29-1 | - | CSVRVSNSGTSRYNEQFF | TGCAGCGTGAGGGTCAGCAACTCCGGGACTAGCAGATACAATGAGCAGTTCTTC
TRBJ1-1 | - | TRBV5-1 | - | CASSWGVSTEAFF | TGCGCCAGCAGCTGGGGGGTATCCACTGAAGCTTTCTTT
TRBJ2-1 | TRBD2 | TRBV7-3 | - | CASSLTRLAENNEQFF | TGTGCCAGCAGCTTAACGCGGCTAGCGGAAAACAATGAGCAGTTCTTC
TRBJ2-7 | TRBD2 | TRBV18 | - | CASSPPLAGTYEQYF | TGTGCCAGCTCACCACCTCTAGCGGGGACCTACGAGCAGTACTTC
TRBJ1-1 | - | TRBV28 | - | CASSPSDSLSSEAFF | TGTGCCAGCAGTCCGTCGGACAGCCTAAGTAGTGAAGCTTTCTTT
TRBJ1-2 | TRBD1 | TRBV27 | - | CASSLVRDSYGYTF | TGTGCCAGCAGTCTCGTCCGGGACAGCTATGGCTACACCTTC
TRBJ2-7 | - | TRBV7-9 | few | CASRPQGEATEQYF | TGTGCCAGCAGACCTCAGGGGGAGGCTACCGAGCAGTACTTC
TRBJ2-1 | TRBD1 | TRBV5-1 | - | CASSHPGQGNEQFF | TGCGCCAGCAGCCACCCGGGACAGGGTAATGAGCAGTTCTTC
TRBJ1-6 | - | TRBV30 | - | CAWSGQGQSPLHF | TGTGCCTGGAGCGGGCAGGGTCAATCACCCCTCCACTTT
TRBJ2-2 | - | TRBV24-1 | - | CATSVRGSNTGELFF | TGTGCCACCAGTGTTAGGGGCTCGAACACCGGGGAGCTGTTTTTT
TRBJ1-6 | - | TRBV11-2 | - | CASSLGRGGSSPLHF | TGTGCCAGCAGCTTAGGAAGGGGGGGAAGTTCACCCCTCCACTTT
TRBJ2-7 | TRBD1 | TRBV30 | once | CAWSVYSGTGRGEQYF | TGTGCCTGGAGTGTATACTCCGGGACAGGGAGAGGTGAGCAGTACTTC
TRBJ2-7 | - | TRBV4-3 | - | CASSQDPQGYEQYF | TGCGCCAGCAGCCAAGATCCTCAGGGTTACGAGCAGTACTTC
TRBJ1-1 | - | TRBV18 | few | CASSALTAQANTEAFF | TGTGCCAGCTCCGCCCTTACGGCACAGGCGAACACTGAAGCTTTCTTT
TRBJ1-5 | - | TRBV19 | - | CASSGGKNSNQPQHF | TGTGCCAGTAGTGGGGGGAAGAATAGCAATCAGCCCCAGCATTTT
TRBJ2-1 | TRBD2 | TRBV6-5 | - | CASSSGLAGGMGQFF | TGTGCCAGCAGCTCAGGACTAGCGGGGGGAATGGGGCAGTTCTTC
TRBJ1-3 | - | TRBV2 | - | CASSRQAGENTIYF | TGTGCCAGCAGTCGACAAGCGGGAGAAAACACCATATATTTT
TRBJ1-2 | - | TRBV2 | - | CASSVNGLPNYGYTF | TGTGCCAGCAGTGTGAATGGACTCCCGAACTATGGCTACACCTTC
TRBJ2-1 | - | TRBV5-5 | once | CASSSRGEGRGEQFF | TGTGCCAGCAGCTCGAGGGGGGAGGGCCGGGGTGAGCAGTTCTTC
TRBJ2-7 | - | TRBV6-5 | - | CASSPRGDILYEQYF | TGTGCCAGCAGCCCCAGAGGGGACATACTCTACGAGCAGTACTTC
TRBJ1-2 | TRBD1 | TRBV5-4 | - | CASSNGQGRGYTF | TGTGCCAGCAGCAACGGACAGGGTCGGGGCTACACCTTC
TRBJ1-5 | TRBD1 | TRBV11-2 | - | CASSPEGANQPQHF | TGTGCCAGCAGCCCCGAGGGGGCTAATCAGCCCCAGCATTTT
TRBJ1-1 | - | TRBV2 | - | CASRGGRDTEAFF | TGTGCCAGCAGGGGAGGCCGGGACACTGAAGCTTTCTTT
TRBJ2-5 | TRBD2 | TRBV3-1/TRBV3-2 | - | CASSQGPAGGETQYF | TGTGCCAGCAGCCAAGGGCCAGCGGGGGGGGAGACCCAGTACTTC
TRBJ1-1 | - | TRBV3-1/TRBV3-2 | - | CASGQMNTEAFF | TGTGCCAGCGGACAAATGAACACTGAAGCTTTCTTT
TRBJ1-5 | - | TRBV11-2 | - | CASSDSWDQPQHF | TGTGCCAGCAGCGACAGTTGGGATCAGCCCCAGCATTTT
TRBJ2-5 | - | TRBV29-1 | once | CSVEDRQKETQYF | TGCAGCGTTGAAGATCGACAGAAAGAGACCCAGTACTTC